The 21 T cell receptor beta chains listed next were all sequenced from one sample in a study of CD8+ T cells in alopecia areata. A sort of pooled cutaneous lymph node cells used CD4, CD8alpha, NKG2D, NKG2ACE and other stains. cDNA serving as the sequencing template came from extracted, reverse transcribed RNA. TCRdb keeps only in-frame clones here, not all; method: immunoSEQ multiplex PCR. This sample comprises about 300,000 clones, none seen once only. Sequenced: CD4+ T cells sorted from a lymph node. The receptors come from a C3H/HeJ mouse with alopecia areata. This strain has MHC haplotype H2-k.

Comment on this clone: Genes and germline are mouse. The CDR3 extends 4 residues past the end of the read, so its final part is completed from the germline J gene. This same CDR3 is encoded by further DNA sequences in the sample. The rearrangement links TRBV13-3 to TRBJ2-2; D call uncertain. This CDR3 has 13 amino acids. The germline V and J ends were trimmed by 2 bases and 5 bases, with 7 bases remaining between them. The germline V gene encodes CDR1 NNHDY and CDR2 SYVADS. The DNA read from the CDR3 is TGTGCCAGCAGTGAAAGAGGGACCGGG. Translating gives CASSERGTG. In full, the CDR3 is CASSERGTGQLYF.

Note on this clone: The listed genes are named as in mouse. Read sequence stops 4 residues before the CDR3 end, and the germline J gene provides the missing end. Other DNA sequences in this sample translate to the same CDR3. The V call is TRBV13-1, the J call TRBJ2-3; TRBD1 matches 8 bases. Trimming took 2 bases from V and 0 from J; bases not matched to a gene: 2. CDR1 is NSHNY, CDR2 SYGAGN, per germline. This CDR3 is built from 15 residues. The DNA read from the CDR3 is TGTGCCAGCAGTGAGCAGGGGGCTAGTGCAGAA. It translates to CASSEQGASAE. The full CDR3 protein reads CASSEQGASAETLYF.

This clone turned up a few times. Mouse germline and gene names are used. At the DNA level, this CDR3 is encoded by other sequences in the same sample as well. CDR3: CASSPTGNSDYTF. CDR3 DNA, as far as it was read: TGTGCCAGCTCCCCAACAGGGAACTCC. V is TRBV12-1 and J is TRBJ1-2, with D tentatively TRBD1 (6 bases). With the read ending 4 residues before the CDR3 end, the germline J gene is used to fill in that end. The ends were cut back, 4 bases at V and 2 bases at J, with 10 bases in the middle. The CDR3 is 13 residues long. Germline CDR1 SGHSN, CDR2 HYEKVE.

A word on this clone: The germline and genes are mouse ones. The CDR3 end falls 4 residues outside the read, so it is completed with the germline J gene. This chain uses TRBV19 with TRBJ1-1; the D gene is possibly TRBD1 (6 bases). From germline, CDR1 is FNHDT and CDR2 SITEND (reference sequence). This CDR3 region has 14 residues. V was clipped by 4 bases and J by 1 base, with 11 bases between them. The covered CDR3 bases are TGTGCCAGCAGTCCCGGGACACTAAACACA. It encodes CASSPGTLNT. The CDR3 reads in full as CASSPGTLNTEVFF.

About this clone itself: Here the gene names and germline are mouse. The sequence runs out 3 residues before the end of the CDR3; the remainder is reconstructed from the germline J gene. The chain uses TRBV1 and TRBJ1-6; tentatively, D is TRBD1 (6 bases). TRBJ1-6 is an ORF, with its function uncertain. Trimming removed 0 bases from V and 0 bases from J, with 9 bases in between. CDR1 NSQYPW and CDR2 LRSPGD come from the germline V gene (reference sequence). The CDR3 sequence is 17 residues long. The CDR3 sequence: CTCSAEQGNSYNSPLYF. Partial CDR3 DNA: TGCACCTGCAGTGCAGAACAGGGTAATTCCTATAATTCGCCC.

This clone was seen more than once but under ten times. Gene names follow the mouse nomenclature. The read falls 4 residues short of the CDR3 end, and the missing part is taken from the germline J gene. The rearrangement links TRBV19 to TRBJ1-1; 9 positions agree with TRBD1. This CDR3 comprises 14 residues. Germline assignment: CDR1 FNHDT and CDR2 SITEND (reference sequence). The V gene end was trimmed by 5 bases and the J gene end by 1 base; junction bases not matched to a gene: 3. The CDR3 loop is CASRRDRVNTEVFF. The sequenced part of the CDR3 DNA is TGTGCCAGCAGACGGGACAGGGTGAACACA.

This clone showed up just a few times. The genes are named according to mouse. The read terminates 3 residues ahead of where the CDR3 ends, so the germline J gene completes it. Other nucleotide sequences in the sample specify the same CDR3. This chain links TRBV1 with TRBJ1-6; 11 bases align to TRBD1. TRBJ1-6 is an ORF for which the function is uncertain. Trimming took 4 bases from V and 7 from J; bases not matched to a gene: 0. Looked up from germline, CDR1 is NSQYPW and CDR2 is LRSPGD (reference sequence). The CDR3 consists of 14 residues. Here the CDR3 reads CTCSGDRGNSPLYF. The DNA read from the CDR3 is TGCACCTGCAGTGGGGACAGGGGGAATTCGCCC.

As for this clone: Mouse germline and gene names are used. The read falls 3 residues short of the CDR3 end, and the missing part is taken from the germline J gene. The chain has TRBV13-1 and TRBJ1-6; D gene unclear. TRBJ1-6 is marked as an open reading frame, function uncertain. V gave up 3 bases and J gave up 0 bases, with 7 bases separating them. This CDR3 is built from 15 residues. Germline values: CDR1 NSHNY, CDR2 SYGAGN. The sequenced part of the CDR3 DNA is TGTGCCAGCAGTGTACAGCATTCCTATAATTCGCCC. Translated: CASSVQHSYNSP. Given in full, the CDR3 is CASSVQHSYNSPLYF.

This clone was seen a few times. Mouse gene names and germline throughout. The read ends 4 residues early relative to the CDR3; the germline J gene fills the gap. Different DNA sequences within this sample yield the same CDR3. The V and J genes are TRBV19 and TRBJ2-3, with TRBD2 matching over 8 bases. Germline CDR1 FNHDT, CDR2 SITEND (reference sequence). J was trimmed by 0 bases and V by 5 bases; bases with no gene match: 5. The CDR3 totals 15 residues. CDR3 region: CASSPDWGSAETLYF. The part of the CDR3 DNA that was read is TGTGCCAGCAGCCCCGACTGGGGTAGTGCAGAA.

This clone was recorded a few times. The germline and genes are mouse ones. With the read ending 4 residues before the CDR3 end, the germline J gene is used to fill in that end. This chain uses TRBV19 with TRBJ2-7; TRBD2 matches at 8 bases. Germline lookup yields CDR1 FNHDT and CDR2 SITEND (reference sequence). The CDR3 sequence is 14 residues long. The DNA read from the CDR3 is TGTGCCAGCAGTATAAGGGGGGGGCTTTAT. Protein product: CASSIRGGLY. Given in full, the CDR3 is CASSIRGGLYEQYF.

This clone was counted between two and nine times. Germline and genes: mouse. Other DNA sequences in this specimen translate into the identical CDR3. CDR3 residues: CASSMGTGYNSPLYF. The CDR3 DNA, read in part, is TGTGCCAGCAGTATGGGGACAGGGTATAATTCGCCC. The V gene is TRBV19, the J gene TRBJ1-6; TRBD1 agrees at 9 bases. The CDR3 goes on 3 residues after the read ends, and that part is filled in from the germline J gene. TRBJ1-6 is reported as an ORF; its role is uncertain. The CDR3 runs 15 residues. J gave up 4 bases and V 2 bases, and 1 base lay outside the gene matches. The germline gives CDR1 FNHDT, CDR2 SITEND (reference sequence).

This clone has a count of ten or more. Genes and germline come from the mouse. The CDR3 is cut off 4 residues early in the read; its end comes from the germline J gene. The rearrangement joins TRBV29 to TRBJ1-2; D ambiguous. The germline gives CDR1 MSHET, CDR2 SYDVDS. The length of the CDR3 is 13 residues. V lost 6 bases, J lost 0 bases, and 8 bases lay in between. CDR3 loop: CASRTNANSDYTF. The DNA read from the CDR3 is TGTGCTAGCAGGACAAATGCAAACTCC.

This clone was counted between two and nine times. Genes and germline are mouse. The missing CDR3 end, 4 residues past where the read stops, is filled in from the germline J gene. The J gene is TRBJ2-7, the V gene TRBV19; 8 nucleotides agree with TRBD2. The V and J ends lost 2 bases and 0 bases, in that order; junction bases with no gene match: 4. Germline V gives CDR1 FNHDT, CDR2 SITEND (reference sequence). This CDR3 region has 15 residues. The covered CDR3 bases are TGTGCCAGCAGTATCCCTGGGGGGCGCTCCTAT. Translation gives CASSIPGGRSY. The CDR3 as a whole reads CASSIPGGRSYEQYF. Filled out from reference TRBV19 and TRBJ2-7, the complete variable domain reads GGIITQTPKFLIGQEGQKLTLKCQQNFNHDTMYWYRQDSGKGLRLIYYSITENDLQKGDLSEGYDASREKKSSFSLTVTSAQKNEMAVFLCASSIPGGRSYEQYFGPGTRLTVL.

This clone was detected only a few times. Gene names are mouse gene names. The DNA ends 4 residues before the CDR3 does, and the rest of the CDR3 is filled in from the germline J gene. Other DNA sequences in this sample translate to the same CDR3. This chain joins TRBV5 and TRBJ2-7, with 10 bases identical to TRBD2. The germline V gene encodes CDR1 LGHNA and CDR2 YNLKQL (reference sequence). The CDR3 has 15 amino acids. The CDR3 sequence: CASSQEGLGAYEQYF. The sequenced part of the CDR3 DNA is TGTGCCAGCAGCCAAGAAGGACTGGGGGCATAT.

With regard to this clone: Gene names follow the mouse nomenclature. The read finishes 4 residues shy of the CDR3 end, and the germline J gene is used to complete it. Other DNA sequences in this sample translate to the same CDR3. The chain is built from TRBV19 and TRBJ2-1, with TRBD1 identical over 10 bases. V dropped 3 bases and J dropped 2; count of bases not matched to a gene: 2. The V gene's germline CDR1 is FNHDT and CDR2 SITEND (reference sequence). This CDR3 is 15 amino acids long. The CDR3 sequence is CASSRDRGDYAEQFF. The CDR3 bases that were read are TGTGCCAGCAGTAGGGACAGGGGCGACTATGCT. Looking up the rest from reference TRBV19 and TRBJ2-1 gives the full variable domain: GGIITQTPKFLIGQEGQKLTLKCQQNFNHDTMYWYRQDSGKGLRLIYYSITENDLQKGDLSEGYDASREKKSSFSLTVTSAQKNEMAVFLCASSRDRGDYAEQFFGPGTRLTVL.

This clone was counted only a few times. Gene names are the mouse ones. The read comes to an end 4 residues before the CDR3 does, leaving the germline J gene to fill in the end. Other DNA sequences within the sample encode an identical CDR3. The chain couples TRBV5 to TRBJ1-2, with D tentatively TRBD1 (5 bases). The length of the CDR3 is 14 residues. Germline V gene lookup returns CDR1 LGHNA and CDR2 YNLKQL (reference sequence). Trimming stripped 1 base from V and 3 bases from J, with 9 bases between. This CDR3 reads CASSQGGADSDYTF. Incomplete CDR3 DNA: TGTGCCAGCAGCCAAGGGGGCGCAGACTCC.

This clone was seen a handful of times. Mouse gene names and germline throughout. Read data end 4 residues before the CDR3 end; the end is taken from the germline J gene. The same CDR3 can be traced to other DNA sequences in this sample. The chain couples TRBV19 to TRBJ2-2, with TRBD1 matching over 8 bases. Trimming at V came to 3 bases and at J to 4 bases, leaving 5 bases not matched to a gene. Germline CDR1 and CDR2: FNHDT and SITEND (reference sequence). The CDR3 extends over 15 amino acids. The covered CDR3 bases are TGTGCCAGCAGTACCGGACAGGGAGGCACCGGG. Residues: CASSTGQGGTG. The whole CDR3 region reads CASSTGQGGTGQLYF.

A few counts support this clone. The genes and germline here are from mouse. The read comes to an end 4 residues before the CDR3 does, leaving the germline J gene to fill in the end. The chain links TRBV31 to TRBJ2-5, with 11 bases matching TRBD1. The length of the CDR3 is 15 residues. Germline V lookup: CDR1 GKSSPN, CDR2 SITVG. The ends lost 1 base at V and 3 bases at J; junction bases unmatched: 3. CDR3 DNA, as far as it was read: TGTGCCTGGAGTCCCCGGGACAGGGGGCAAGAC. This translates into CAWSPRDRGQD. The whole CDR3 region reads CAWSPRDRGQDTQYF.

As to this clone: The genes are named according to mouse. The read ends 4 residues shy of where the CDR3 ends; the end is completed using the germline J gene. The V and J genes are TRBV13-3 and TRBJ2-3; tentative D call: TRBD1 (7 bases). Germline V gives CDR1 NNHDY, CDR2 SYVADS. The CDR3 sequence is 18 residues long. Trimming stripped 0 bases from V and 0 bases from J, with 17 bases between. The CDR3 bases that were read are TGTGCCAGCAGTGATGAGGGGGCCGGGGGGAATAGTGCAGAA. Translation: CASSDEGAGGNSAE. The entire CDR3 protein reads CASSDEGAGGNSAETLYF.

Remarks on this clone: Germline and genes here are mouse. The covered CDR3 bases are TGTGCCAGCAGTCGGGACTGGGGGGGCGTGTCTGGTGCAGAA. It encodes CASSRDWGGVSGAE. The CDR3 as a whole reads CASSRDWGGVSGAETLYF. V usage is TRBV19 and J usage is TRBJ2-3, with 14 positions matching TRBD2. Read coverage stops 4 residues before the CDR3 terminus; the germline J gene supplies the remainder. V was pared by 4 bases and J by 1 base, with 8 bases of the junction left unmatched. Germline CDR1 is FNHDT and CDR2 is SITEND (reference sequence). CDR3 length equals 18 residues.

This clone was found a few times. Each gene name is a mouse one. The CDR3 end lies 4 residues beyond the end of the read and is filled in from the germline J gene. This specimen includes other DNA sequences encoding the same CDR3. The V and J genes are TRBV1 and TRBJ2-5; TRBD1 is a possible D gene (5 bases). This CDR3 has 12 amino acids. Germline CDR1 NSQYPW, CDR2 LRSPGD (reference sequence). CDR3 DNA (partial): TGCACCTGCAGTGCGCAGGGAGAC. Translation gives CTCSAQGD. The CDR3 in its entirety is CTCSAQGDTQYF.